Listed below are T cell receptor beta chains from one sample, sequenced in a study of T cells in Graves' hyperthyroidism and ophthalmopathy. TCRdb processed the multiplex PCR reads anew with MiXCR; each CDR3 protein has one entry. Seen here are roughly 800,000 distinct CDR3 sequences, roughly 40% observed once, and the top ten hold more than 7%. Sequences were obtained from blood. The origin of the receptors is a man younger than 30 with Graves' hyperthyroidism. CDR3s include the opening cysteine and the closing phenylalanine or tryptophan. The D gene is left open where the match is weak. A row's size may be missing; if present it is once, few, many or a size class.

>-|TRBJ2-5|-|TRBV2
CASSESGQETQYF
TGTGCCAGCAGTGAAAGTGGGCAAGAGACCCAGTACTTC
>-|TRBJ2-5|TRBD1|TRBV20-1
CSAVTGGRIQETQYF
TGCAGTGCTGTCACAGGGGGCCGGATCCAAGAGACCCAGTACTTC
>-|TRBJ1-5|-|TRBV6-1
CASGLPGGFNQPQHF
TGTGCCAGCGGGCTACCCGGGGGGTTCAATCAGCCCCAGCATTTT
>many|TRBJ1-1|TRBD1|TRBV10-2
CASSDGQGLGTEAFF
TGCGCCAGCAGTGACGGACAGGGATTGGGCACTGAAGCTTTCTTT
>few|TRBJ1-5|-|TRBV4-1
CASSQGTETNQPQHF
TGCGCCAGCAGCCAAGGGACCGAAACTAATCAGCCCCAGCATTTT
>-|TRBJ1-1|-|TRBV15
CAICSARDNTEAFF
-
>-|TRBJ1-2|TRBD1|TRBV4-1
CASSQPGGAGGYTF
TGCGCCAGCAGCCAACCAGGGGGCGCAGGCGGCTACACCTTC
>few|TRBJ1-6|-|TRBV7-9
CASSFDTGTGSPLHF
TGTGCCAGCAGCTTCGATACAGGGACGGGTTCACCCCTCCACTTT
>many|TRBJ2-7|TRBD2|TRBV20-1
CSARKWREASYEQYF
TGCAGTGCTAGGAAGTGGCGGGAGGCCTCCTACGAGCAGTACTTC
>-|TRBJ2-3|TRBD2|TRBV29-1
CSASLAGGPTDTQYF
TGCAGCGCATCACTAGCGGGAGGGCCAACAGATACGCAGTATTTT
>few|TRBJ1-4|TRBD1|TRBV20-1
CSAPGQGMLTNEKLFF
TGCAGTGCGCCCGGACAGGGGATGTTAACTAATGAAAAACTGTTTTTT
>many|TRBJ2-6|-|TRBV29-1
CSVLNSGANVLTF
TGCAGCGTTCTAAACTCTGGGGCCAACGTCCTGACTTTC
>few|TRBJ1-1|-|TRBV5-6
CASSSTPGVGAEAFF
TGTGCCAGCAGCTCAACACCAGGGGTAGGAGCTGAAGCTTTCTTT
>few|TRBJ1-2|-|TRBV7-2
CASSLGGSANYGYTF
TGTGCCAGCAGCTTAGGGGGTTCTGCTAACTATGGCTACACCTTC
>few|TRBJ2-7|-|TRBV12-3/TRBV12-4
CASSLAGGQGLHYF
TGTGCCAGCAGTTTAGCGGGCGGGCAGGGGCTCCATTACTTC
>-|TRBJ2-5|TRBD1|TRBV7-2
CASSVTGGLGETQYF
TGTGCCAGCAGCGTCACAGGGGGCCTGGGGGAGACCCAGTACTTC
>many|TRBJ2-5|-|TRBV7-7
CASSLAPGTEETQYF
TGTGCTAGCAGCTTAGCGCCCGGGACGGAAGAGACCCAGTACTTC
>-|TRBJ2-2|-|TRBV24-1
CATSDFGRGSLTGELFF
TGTGCCACCAGTGATTTTGGCAGGGGTTCACTCACCGGGGAGCTGTTTTTT
>once|TRBJ2-7|-|TRBV7-2
CASSLLTGGAYEQYF
TGTGCCAGCAGCTTATTAACAGGGGGGGCCTACGAGCAGTACTTC
>many|TRBJ1-4|-|TRBV20-1
CSARGLVATNEKLFF
TGCAGTGCTAGAGGGTTGGTAGCAACTAATGAAAAACTGTTTTTT
>few|TRBJ2-7|-|TRBV12-3/TRBV12-4
CASSLRVLGEQYF
TGTGCCAGCAGTTTGAGGGTGCTCGGGGAGCAGTACTTC
>-|TRBJ2-7|TRBD2|TRBV7-8
CASSSPGLVYAQYF
TGTGCCAGCAGCTCTCCGGGACTAGTCTACGCGCAGTACTTC
>many|TRBJ1-1|-|TRBV7-2
CASSLGYSSDTEAFF
TGTGCCAGCAGCCTTGGCTATTCGTCGGACACTGAAGCTTTCTTT
>-|TRBJ1-5|-|TRBV7-9
CASSLFWQSNQPQHF
TGTGCCAGCAGCTTGTTCTGGCAGAGCAATCAGCCCCAGCATTTT
>few|TRBJ2-2|TRBD2|TRBV19
CASSIDGTGGNGELFF
TGTGCCAGTAGTATAGATGGGACGGGAGGAAACGGGGAGCTGTTTTTT
>many|TRBJ1-1|-|TRBV5-1
CASSLEAVNTEAFF
TGTGCCAGCAGCTTAGAGGCAGTGAACACTGAAGCTTTCTTT
>few|TRBJ1-2|TRBD1|TRBV13
CASSPGGNRAYGYTF
TGTGCCAGCAGCCCAGGGGGTAACCGGGCCTATGGCTACACCTTC
>many|TRBJ2-5|-|TRBV9
CASSVGQTVQETQYF
TGTGCCAGCAGCGTAGGCCAGACGGTCCAAGAGACCCAGTACTTC